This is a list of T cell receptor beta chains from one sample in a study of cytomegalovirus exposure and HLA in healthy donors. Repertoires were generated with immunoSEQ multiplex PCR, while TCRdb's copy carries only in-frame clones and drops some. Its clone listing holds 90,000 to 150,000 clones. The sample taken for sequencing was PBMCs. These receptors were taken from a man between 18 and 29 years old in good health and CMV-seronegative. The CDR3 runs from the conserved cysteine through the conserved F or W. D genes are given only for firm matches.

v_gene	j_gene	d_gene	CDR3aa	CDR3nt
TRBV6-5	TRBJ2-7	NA	CASSYGQNYEQYF	TGTGCCAGCAGTTATGGACAGAACTACGAGCAGTACTTC
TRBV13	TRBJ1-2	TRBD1	CASSSSSRDRDNYGYTF	TGTGCCAGCAGCTCCTCCAGCCGGGACAGGGATAACTATGGCTACACCTTC
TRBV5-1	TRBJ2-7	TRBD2	CASSWAGVGEQYF	TGCGCCAGCAGCTGGGCGGGAGTTGGTGAGCAGTACTTC
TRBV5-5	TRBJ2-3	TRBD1	CASEGQREDTQYF	TGTGCCAGCGAGGGACAGAGAGAAGATACGCAGTATTTT
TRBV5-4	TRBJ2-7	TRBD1	CASSLGDRVYEQYF	TGTGCCAGCAGCTTGGGTGACAGGGTTTACGAGCAGTACTTC
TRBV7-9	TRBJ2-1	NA	CASSFGQFDEQFF	TGTGCCAGCAGCTTCGGACAATTCGATGAGCAGTTCTTC
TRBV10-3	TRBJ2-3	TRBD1	CAISAGQGSDTQYF	TGTGCCATCAGTGCCGGACAGGGGTCGGATACGCAGTATTTT
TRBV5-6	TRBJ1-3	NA	CASSLGPLASGNTIYF	TGTGCCAGCAGCTTGGGCCCACTCGCCTCTGGAAACACCATATATTTT
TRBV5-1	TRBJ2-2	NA	CASTLGHLVTGELFF	TGCGCCAGCACCCTGGGACATCTAGTCACCGGGGAGCTGTTTTTT
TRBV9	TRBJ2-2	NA	CASSVRNTGELFF	TGTGCCAGCAGCGTCCGGAACACCGGGGAGCTGTTTTTT
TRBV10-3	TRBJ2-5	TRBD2	CAAGELQETQYF	TGTGCGGCGGGAGAGCTCCAAGAGACCCAGTACTTC
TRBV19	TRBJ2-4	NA	CASSSGIQAKNIQYF	TGTGCCAGTAGTAGCGGGATACAAGCCAAAAACATTCAGTACTTC
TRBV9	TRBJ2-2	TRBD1	CASTGGRRTGELFF	TGTGCCAGTACAGGGGGTCGCCGGACCGGGGAGCTGTTTTTT
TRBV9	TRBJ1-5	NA	CASSVGAVNQPQHF	TGTGCCAGCAGCGTAGGGGCAGTCAATCAGCCCCAGCATTTT
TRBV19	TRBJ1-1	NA	CASSTSSQGTYTEAFF	TGTGCCAGTAGTACATCATCCCAGGGGACCTACACTGAAGCTTTCTTT
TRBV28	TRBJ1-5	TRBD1	CASSFYRGGNQPQHF	TGTGCCAGCAGTTTTTACAGGGGCGGTAATCAGCCCCAGCATTTT
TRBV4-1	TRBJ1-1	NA	CASSQGTVGLNTEAFF	TGCGCCAGCAGCCAAGGCACGGTCGGGTTGAACACTGAAGCTTTCTTT
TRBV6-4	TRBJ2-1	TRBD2	CASSHGGGSGNEQFF	TGTGCCAGCTCCCACGGGGGGGGAAGCGGCAATGAGCAGTTCTTC
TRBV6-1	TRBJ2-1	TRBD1	CASRRDRVTYNEQFF	TGTGCCAGCAGGAGGGACAGGGTAACCTACAATGAGCAGTTCTTC
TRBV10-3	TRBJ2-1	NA	CAISGERAIQTSYNEQFF	TGTGCCATCTCAGGTGAGCGGGCGATTCAAACCTCCTACAATGAGCAGTTCTTC
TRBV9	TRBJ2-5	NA	CASSVTGLTNQETQYF	TGTGCCAGCAGCGTAACAGGGCTGACAAACCAAGAGACCCAGTACTTC
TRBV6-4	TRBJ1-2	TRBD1	CASSDSSRGGGYTF	TGTGCCAGCAGTGACTCGAGTAGAGGGGGCGGCTACACCTTC
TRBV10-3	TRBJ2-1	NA	CAISESINSLYNEQFF	TGTGCCATCAGTGAGTCGATCAACAGCCTATACAATGAGCAGTTCTTC
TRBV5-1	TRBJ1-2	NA	CASSLRQTGYTF	TGCGCCAGCAGCCTTCGACAGACTGGCTACACCTTC
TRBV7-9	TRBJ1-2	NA	CASSLAGYEGYTF	TGTGCCAGCAGCTTAGCCGGGTATGAAGGCTACACCTTC
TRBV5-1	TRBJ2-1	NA	CASSVSGGEGNEQFF	TGCGCCAGCAGCGTCTCGGGGGGCGAGGGCAATGAGCAGTTCTTC
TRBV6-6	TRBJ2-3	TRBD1	CASSLTGGTDTQYF	TGTGCCAGCAGCTTAACAGGGGGCACAGATACGCAGTATTTT
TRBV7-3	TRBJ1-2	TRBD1	CASSTGPGQGWSGGYTF	TGTGCCAGCAGCACAGGACCGGGACAGGGCTGGTCCGGGGGCTACACCTTC
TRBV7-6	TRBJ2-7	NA	CASSSSREQYF	TGTGCCAGCAGCTCCTCTCGCGAGCAGTACTTC
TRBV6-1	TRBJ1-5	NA	CASRSDSPLAQHF	TGTGCCAGCAGATCAGACAGTCCCTTGGCCCAGCATTTT
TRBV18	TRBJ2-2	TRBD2	CASSLTGLGNTGELFF	TGTGCCAGCTCACTAACGGGACTAGGGAACACCGGGGAGCTGTTTTTT
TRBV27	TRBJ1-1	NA	CASSYYGGGAFF	TGTGCCAGCAGTTATTACGGGGGAGGAGCTTTCTTT
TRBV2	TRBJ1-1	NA	CASSEGGIGTEAFF	TGTGCCAGCAGTGAAGGAGGAATTGGCACTGAAGCTTTCTTT
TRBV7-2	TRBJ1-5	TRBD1	CASSHKVGGGQPQHF	TGTGCCAGCAGCCACAAGGTAGGGGGCGGTCAGCCCCAGCATTTT
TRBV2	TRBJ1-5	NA	CASSVDGLSNQPQHF	TGTGCCAGCAGTGTGGACGGACTTAGCAATCAGCCCCAGCATTTT
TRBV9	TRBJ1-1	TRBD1	CASSEGQGPMNTEAFF	TGTGCCAGCAGCGAGGGACAGGGGCCCATGAACACTGAAGCTTTCTTT
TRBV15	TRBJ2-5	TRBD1	CATSRQQGAGETQYF	TGTGCCACCAGCAGACAACAGGGGGCCGGAGAGACCCAGTACTTC
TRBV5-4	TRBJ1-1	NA	CASSRRDTRIGGDTEAFF	TGTGCCAGCAGCCGCCGGGACACCCGAATAGGTGGCGACACTGAAGCTTTCTTT
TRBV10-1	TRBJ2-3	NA	CASSDGVRGPDTQYF	TGCGCCAGCAGTGATGGTGTCAGGGGACCAGATACGCAGTATTTT
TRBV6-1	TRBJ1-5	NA	CASSDRGNQPQHF	TGTGCCAGCAGTGACAGGGGCAATCAGCCCCAGCATTTT
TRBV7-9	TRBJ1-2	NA	CASSSLDGYTF	TGTGCCAGCAGCTCCCTTGATGGCTACACCTTC
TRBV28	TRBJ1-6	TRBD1	CASGQAYNSPLHF	TGTGCCAGTGGACAGGCGTATAATTCACCCCTCCACTTT
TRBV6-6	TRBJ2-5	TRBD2	CASRRTSGREETQYF	TGTGCCAGCAGGCGGACTAGCGGGAGAGAAGAGACCCAGTACTTC
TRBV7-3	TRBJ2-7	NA	CASSDSAGFGEQYF	TGTGCCAGCAGCGATTCAGCAGGTTTTGGCGAGCAGTACTTC
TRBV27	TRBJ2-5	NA	CASSALGGDEAQYF	TGTGCCAGCAGTGCCCTAGGGGGTGATGAGGCCCAGTACTTC
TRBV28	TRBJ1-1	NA	CASGYISTANTEAFF	TGTGCCAGCGGTTACATCTCGACAGCGAACACTGAAGCTTTCTTT
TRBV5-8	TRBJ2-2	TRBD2	CASLRRGGSSTGELFF	TGTGCCAGTCTTCGGCGCGGCGGGAGTAGCACCGGGGAGCTGTTTTTT
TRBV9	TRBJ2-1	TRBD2	CASSVIAGGPGEQFF	TGTGCCAGCAGCGTAATAGCGGGGGGGCCAGGTGAGCAGTTCTTC
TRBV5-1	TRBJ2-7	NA	CASRGPYEQYF	TGCGCCAGCAGGGGCCCCTACGAGCAGTACTTC
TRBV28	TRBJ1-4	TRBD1	CASSGTGVWGGEKLFF	TGTGCCAGTAGCGGGACAGGGGTGTGGGGGGGTGAAAAACTGTTTTTT
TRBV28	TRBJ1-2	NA	CASSLSKQGRYKGYTF	TGTGCCAGCAGTCTATCAAAACAGGGCCGGTATAAAGGCTACACCTTC